This TCR beta chain was profiled in a study of long-term antiretroviral therapy in people with HIV (dated by TCRdb to between 2022 and 2023). At the level of the whole study: The earliest samples were collected approximately a decade before the 2015 WHO recommendation for immediate ART, a period when ART was typically delayed until CD4 counts fell. A retrospective serial study tested whether changes in peripheral blood TRB repertoire composition and diversity were associated with ART initiation and durable HIV suppression. No cross-contamination during QIAcube processing was shown when test extractions of a monoclonal T-cell line were performed alongside about 33 polyclonal samples. Among the approximately 27 participants with HIV, eleven to twelve were female. A total of roughly 200 cryopreserved PBMC samples were contributed to the cohort by 30 adults with confirmed HIV infection, with samples collected serially over a mean of 6 years (range 1-12).

The immunoSEQ hsTCRB v3.0 assay was used at survey level resolution to sequence the TRB variable region. A depth of roughly 35,000-50,000 T-cell genomes per sample was targeted for TRB sequencing. An Illumina MiSeq with a v3 150-cycle kit was used to sequence the pooled TRB libraries. As for the original processing: Analysis of repertoires was carried out in R inside a reproducible Nextflow workflow spanning QC, data transformation and analysis. LymphoSeq2, an R package for exploring AIRR-Seq data, was used to implement the custom analyses. Several samples that produced fewer than 5000 total TRB sequences were removed, so some 190 HIV repertoires were analyzed. Of the 180 to 200 retained HIV repertoires, almost 60 were collected before and more than 120 after ART initiation. Repertoires were downsampled to 5000 TRB nucleotide sequences, with summary statistics averaged over 100 downsampling iterations. The analysis kept only TRB sequences whose CDR3 regions were at least seven amino acids long. Two measures captured diversity: a Shannon entropy-derived clonality score and the Gini coefficient. Repertoire networks linked the top 5000 CDR3 amino acid sequences whenever two sequences differed by an edit distance of one. For TRB CDR3 amino acid sequences, GLIPH2 was used to predict antigen specificity groups and MHC restriction. To flag known CMV, EBV, HIV or tissue antigen associations, CDR3 amino acid sequences were matched against VDJdb and McPAS-TCR. Pre-ART, post-ART and control groups were compared with Wilcoxon signed-rank tests and Holm-Bonferroni correction. This is the immuneACCESS table as TCRdb keeps it, with only in-frame sequences that have V and J called. A part of the clones is gone; compared with another copy, unresolved V genes explain less than half, and the rest is unexplained. The V and J calls and clone size were taken over from that table, and D and trimming were inferred from the DNA. This sample holds about 17,000 clones; around 77% were observed only once. The ten largest clones take up 10% to 13% of the sample.

This clone was counted only a few times. What antigen it recognizes has not been identified. No base quality information exists; no much larger clone differs at one position. The research as a whole found: Starting ART was linked to a significant rise in TRB diversity, yet even after long-term ART the diversity remained significantly lower than in transplant donor controls. Because pre-ART samples had limited cell numbers, profiling was done on unsorted PBMC rather than on sorted CD4+ and CD8+ T cells. The samples span the years 2004 to 2017, and the ART regimens used may be less effective than current regimens. Expanded TRB clones identified before ART initiation dominated the repertoire across all time points, though the dominance fluctuated and decreased in many PLHIV after ART. Compared with controls, HIV repertoires had narrower CDR3 length ranges, and the network structure pointed to an antigen-experienced repertoire that shifted only slightly toward naive after ART. Inferences about post-ART repertoire changes are limited because no data were available on ART adherence, viral resistance or therapy changes. Since PBMC availability was limited, sequencing covered only the TCR beta chain, with no alpha chain pairing.

Taken from the germline V gene (reference sequence), the CDR1 and CDR2 loops are SGHKS and YYEKEE. At the junction V is shortened by 3 bases and J by 5 bases, with 9 bases in between. Counted from cysteine to phenylalanine, this CDR3 has 13 amino acids. The kept DNA is CDR3 alone, 39 bases in frame from the first base. Participants were included only if at least one PBMC sample before ART initiation and at least two post-ART samples were available. All participants with HIV were treated in the United States of America. Before DNA extraction, cryopreserved samples of roughly 0.95-10 million PBMC were thawed and washed. At the time of the earliest PBMC sample, participants with HIV were aged between roughly 23 and 60 years. Per participant, PBMC samples came from 1-4 timepoints prior to ART initiation and 2-8 timepoints following ART initiation, for a median of 7 samples. For every participant, serial HIV viral load, CD4+ T-cell count, ART history and demographic data were obtained. Using a Qiagen kit on a QIAcube, genomic DNA was extracted from unsorted PBMC, with samples processed in batches of 12.

The sequence came from a woman in her 40s with HIV. Here the sequenced sample was unsorted PBMCs, taken 2.3 years after starting antiretroviral therapy. The chain couples TRBV5-5 to TRBJ1-5; no D gene call is confident. At the DNA level, the sequence is TGTGCCAGCAGCTCTGAGGCAGATCAGCCCCAGCATTTT. Translated, it reads CASSSEADQPQHF.